Here is one TCR beta chain with its context. The junction departs from the called germline gene at one end, perhaps through a read error. PCR used 60 Vbeta primers and 13 Jbeta primers. Using immunoSEQ multiplex PCR, the repertoire was profiled, and TCRdb retains in-frame clones only, with some absent. The sample has tens of thousands of clones, roughly 76% seen once. The sample is drawn from a study of cytomegalovirus exposure and HLA in healthy donors. The CDR3 covers 14 residues. The germline CDR1 and CDR2 sequences are SSHAT and FNYEAQ (reference sequence). The sequenced material came from PBMCs. The TCR sequence derives from a man in his sixties in good health and CMV-seropositive. The chain employs TRBV7-7 and TRBJ2-5; TRBD2 matches 7 bases. For the CDR3, the DNA is TGTGCTAGCAGCTTAGCGGGCGTGCAAGAGACCCAGTACTTC. This translates into CASSLAGVQETQYF.